This T cell receptor beta chain is from a study of early T cells in non-severe SARS-CoV-2 infection (dated by TCRdb to the early 2020s). Regarding the study in general: Because TCR sequencing was done on bulk RNA from unsorted whole blood, the alpha and beta chains could not be paired. The study at large found these results: VDJdb matching was skewed toward anti-spike CD8 responses and likely underestimated virus-specific expansions, missing private and CD4 specificities.

A case-control design nested within a healthcare worker cohort in London, UK, was used, with weekly nasopharyngeal swab PCR tests and blood sampling performed. Healthcare workers were enrolled in the week of the UK lockdown, from 23 to 31 March 2020, and were followed every week for up to roughly 16 weeks. This clonotype was counted ten times or more. No antigen is known for it. Per-base qualities were not stored, and no clone one base away is much larger. Library method: 5' RACE. The instrument was a NextSeq 500. Unique molecular identifiers were attached to individual cDNA molecules in the TCR library protocol so that sequencing error and PCR bias could be corrected. Both TCR alpha and beta chains were sequenced, and tight co-correlation was observed between alpha and beta sequence abundances in each sample. Per the authors' processing: Decombinator V4 was used to annotate TCR sequences for V gene, J gene and CDR3. TCRs were defined as expanded if a significant change between any two time points was detected under a Poisson model with p below 0.0001. Abundances of TCRs were expressed as counts per million after normalisation to the total number of TCRs sequenced in each sample. MAIT TCRs were defined by TRAV1-2 paired with TRAJ12, TRAJ20 or TRAJ33, and iNKT TCRs by TRAV10 paired with TRAJ18. A search of VDJdb, accessed on 1 November 2021, was run for TCRs annotated to CMV, EBV and SARS-CoV-2, with TCRs annotated for multiple antigens excluded. TCRdb cleaned the public reads at Q25 with fastp, built clones with MiXCR and kept in-frame beta chains. For every CDR3 protein sequence, its rows merge into one entry that carries the most common genes and DNA. V and J calls and clone size were set by TCRdb, not the authors. The sample records about 50,000 distinct CDR3 sequences, approximately 8.5% of which are singletons. The top ten clones comprise more than 12% of the sample.

Looking up the germline V gene yields CDR1 MGHDK and CDR2 SYGVNS. The junction shows trimming of 4 bases on V and 7 bases on J, plus 16 bases between the germline ends. The CDR3 numbers 15 residues from cysteine through phenylalanine. Of all the DNA, just the CDR3 is kept, 45 bases in frame from base 1. Sample: whole blood. This receptor was obtained from an adult who was a healthcare worker with PCR-confirmed SARS-CoV-2 infection or an uninfected control (not recorded which). The rearranged segments are TRBV25-1 and TRBJ1-4; TRBD1 is possibly the D segment (6 matching bases). The nucleotides are TGTGCCAGCAGTGGACTACAGGGTCCGGGTGAAAAACTGTTTTTT. This translates into CASSGLQGPGEKLFF.